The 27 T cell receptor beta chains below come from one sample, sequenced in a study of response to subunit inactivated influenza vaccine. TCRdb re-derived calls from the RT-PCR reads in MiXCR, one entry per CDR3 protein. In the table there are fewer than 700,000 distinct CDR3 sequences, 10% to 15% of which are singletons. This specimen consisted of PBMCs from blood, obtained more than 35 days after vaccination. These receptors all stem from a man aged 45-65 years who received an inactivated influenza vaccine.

The CDR3 is CASSSPAGGRSTDTQYF. The CDR3 bases are TGCGCCAGCAGCTCCCCAGCGGGGGGCCGGAGCACAGATACGCAGTATTTT. The chain recombines TRBV5-1 with TRBJ2-3; 9 bases are shared with TRBD2. In germline, CDR1 is SGHRS, CDR2 YFSETQ. The CDR3 sequence is 17 residues long. The V segment lost 3 bases and the J segment 0 bases; nucleotides outside the gene matches: 8. The full variable domain, in which reference TRBV5-1 and TRBJ2-3 provide the parts outside the CDR3, is KAGVTQTPRYLIKTRGQQVTLSCSPISGHRSVSWYQQTPGQGLQFLFEYFSETQRNKGNFPGRFSGRQFSNSRSEMNVSTLELGDSALYLCASSSPAGGRSTDTQYFGPGTRLTVL.

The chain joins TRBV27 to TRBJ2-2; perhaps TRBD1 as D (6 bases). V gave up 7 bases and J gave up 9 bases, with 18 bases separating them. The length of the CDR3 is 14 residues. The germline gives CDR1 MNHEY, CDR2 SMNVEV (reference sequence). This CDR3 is CASTRDTRRRELFF. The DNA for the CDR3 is TGTGCCAGCACCCGGGACACCCGGAGGAGGGAGCTGTTTTTT.

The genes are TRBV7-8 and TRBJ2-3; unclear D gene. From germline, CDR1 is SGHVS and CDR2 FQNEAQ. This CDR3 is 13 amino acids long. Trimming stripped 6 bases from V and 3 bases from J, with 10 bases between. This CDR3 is CASSWPRTDTQYF. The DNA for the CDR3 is TGTGCCAGCAGTTGGCCAAGAACAGATACGCAGTATTTT.

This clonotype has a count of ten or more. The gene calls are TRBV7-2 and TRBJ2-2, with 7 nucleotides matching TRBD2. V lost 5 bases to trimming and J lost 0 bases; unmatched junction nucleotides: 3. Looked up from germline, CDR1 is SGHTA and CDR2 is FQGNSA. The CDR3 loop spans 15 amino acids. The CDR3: CASSALATNTGELFF. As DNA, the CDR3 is TGTGCCAGCAGCGCACTAGCGACGAACACCGGGGAGCTGTTTTTT.

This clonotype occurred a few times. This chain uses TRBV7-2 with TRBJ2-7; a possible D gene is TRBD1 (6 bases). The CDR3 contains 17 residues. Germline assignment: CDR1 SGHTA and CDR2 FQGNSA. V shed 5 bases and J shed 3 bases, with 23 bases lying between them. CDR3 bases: TGTGCCAGCAGCACCCCACGAACCGGGACATCGAGCTACGAGCAGTACTTC. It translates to CASSTPRTGTSSYEQYF.

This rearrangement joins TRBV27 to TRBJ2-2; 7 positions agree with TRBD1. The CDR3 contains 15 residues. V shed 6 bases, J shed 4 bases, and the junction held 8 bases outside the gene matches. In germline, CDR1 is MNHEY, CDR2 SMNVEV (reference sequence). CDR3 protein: CASSYRGPPTGELFF. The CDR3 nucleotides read TGTGCCAGCAGCTACAGGGGACCGCCCACCGGGGAGCTGTTTTTT.

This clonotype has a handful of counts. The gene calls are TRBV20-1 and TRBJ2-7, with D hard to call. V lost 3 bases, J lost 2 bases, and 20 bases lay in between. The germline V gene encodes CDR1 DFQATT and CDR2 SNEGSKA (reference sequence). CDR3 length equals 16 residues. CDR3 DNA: TGCAGTGCTAGCTCTCCTGTCGGAGACACCACCTACGAGCAGTACTTC. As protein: CSASSPVGDTTYEQYF.

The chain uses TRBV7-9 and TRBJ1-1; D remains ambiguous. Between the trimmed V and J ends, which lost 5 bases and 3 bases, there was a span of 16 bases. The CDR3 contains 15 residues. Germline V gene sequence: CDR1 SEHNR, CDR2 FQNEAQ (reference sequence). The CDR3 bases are TGTGCCAGCAGCCAAAGTGGGCCTAAGGACACTGAAGCTTTCTTT. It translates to CASSQSGPKDTEAFF.

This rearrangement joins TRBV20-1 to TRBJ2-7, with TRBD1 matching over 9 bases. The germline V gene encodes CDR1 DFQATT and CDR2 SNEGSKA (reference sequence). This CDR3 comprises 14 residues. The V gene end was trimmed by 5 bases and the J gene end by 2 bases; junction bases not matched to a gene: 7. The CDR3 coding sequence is TGCAGTGCTCTCGCGGGACAGGGACCCTACGAGCAGTACTTC. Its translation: CSALAGQGPYEQYF.

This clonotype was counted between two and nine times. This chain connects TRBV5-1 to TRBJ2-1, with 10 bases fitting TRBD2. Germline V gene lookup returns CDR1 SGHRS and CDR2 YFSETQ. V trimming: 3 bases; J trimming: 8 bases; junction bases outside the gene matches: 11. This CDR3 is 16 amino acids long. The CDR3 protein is CASSWLAGGDRYEQFF. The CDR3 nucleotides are TGCGCCAGCAGCTGGTTAGCGGGAGGAGATCGATATGAGCAGTTCTTC.

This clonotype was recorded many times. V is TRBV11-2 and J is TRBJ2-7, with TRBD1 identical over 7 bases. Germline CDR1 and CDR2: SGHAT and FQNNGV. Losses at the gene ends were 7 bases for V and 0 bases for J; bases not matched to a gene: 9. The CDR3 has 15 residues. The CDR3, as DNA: TGTGCCAGCACGGGATGGGGACAGAGCTCCTACGAGCAGTACTTC. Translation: CASTGWGQSSYEQYF.

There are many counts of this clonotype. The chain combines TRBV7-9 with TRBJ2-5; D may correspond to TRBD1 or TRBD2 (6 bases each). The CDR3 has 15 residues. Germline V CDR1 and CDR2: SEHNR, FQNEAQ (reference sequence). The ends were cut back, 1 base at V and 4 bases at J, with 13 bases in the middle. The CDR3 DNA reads TGTGCCAGCAGCTTAGGTCTACAGGGAGGAGAGACCCAGTACTTC. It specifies CASSLGLQGGETQYF.

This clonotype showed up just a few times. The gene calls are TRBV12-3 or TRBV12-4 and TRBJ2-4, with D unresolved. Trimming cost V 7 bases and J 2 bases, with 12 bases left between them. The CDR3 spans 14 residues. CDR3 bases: TGTGCCAGCAACCCTGGGTATTCCAAAAACATTCAGTACTTC. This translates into CASNPGYSKNIQYF.

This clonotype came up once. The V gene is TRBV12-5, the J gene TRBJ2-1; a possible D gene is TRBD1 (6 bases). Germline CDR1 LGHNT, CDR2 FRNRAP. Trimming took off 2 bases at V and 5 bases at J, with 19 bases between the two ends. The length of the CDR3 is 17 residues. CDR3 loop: CASGLRMGQGSNNEQFF. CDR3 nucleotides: TGTGCTAGTGGTTTGCGCATGGGACAAGGGTCAAACAATGAGCAGTTCTTC.

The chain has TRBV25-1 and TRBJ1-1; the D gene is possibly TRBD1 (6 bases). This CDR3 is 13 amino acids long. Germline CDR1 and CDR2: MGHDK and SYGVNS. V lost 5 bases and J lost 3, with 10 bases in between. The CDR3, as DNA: TGTGCCAGCAGTTCACAGGGCTACACTGAAGCTTTCTTT. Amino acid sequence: CASSSQGYTEAFF.

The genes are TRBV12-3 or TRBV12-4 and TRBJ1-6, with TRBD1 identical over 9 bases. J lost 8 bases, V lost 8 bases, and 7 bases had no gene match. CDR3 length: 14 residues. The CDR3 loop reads CASSLGTGYSPLHF. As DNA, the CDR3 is TGTGCCAGCTCTCTCGGGACAGGGTATTCACCCCTCCACTTT.

The CDR3 protein is CASSFTGARVTEAFF. DNA of the CDR3: TGCGCCAGCAGCTTTACAGGGGCCCGAGTGACTGAAGCTTTCTTT. The rearrangement uses TRBV5-1 and TRBJ1-1; 7 bases line up with TRBD1. Germline V gene lookup returns CDR1 SGHRS and CDR2 YFSETQ. V lost 2 bases and J lost 5; bases outside the gene matches: 9. The CDR3 is 15 residues long.

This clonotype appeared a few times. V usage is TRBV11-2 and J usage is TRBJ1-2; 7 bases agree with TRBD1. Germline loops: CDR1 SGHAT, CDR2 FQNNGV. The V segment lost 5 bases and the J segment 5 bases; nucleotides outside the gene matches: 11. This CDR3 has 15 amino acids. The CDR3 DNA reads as TGTGCCAGCAGCCCGCGACCGGGACAGAATTATGGCTACACCTTC. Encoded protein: CASSPRPGQNYGYTF.

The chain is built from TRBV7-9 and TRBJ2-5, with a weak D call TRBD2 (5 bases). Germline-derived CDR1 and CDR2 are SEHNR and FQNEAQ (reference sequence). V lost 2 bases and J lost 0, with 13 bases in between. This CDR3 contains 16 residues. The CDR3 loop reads CASSLPTGSYQETQYF. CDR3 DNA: TGTGCCAGCAGCTTACCCACGGGGTCGTACCAAGAGACCCAGTACTTC.

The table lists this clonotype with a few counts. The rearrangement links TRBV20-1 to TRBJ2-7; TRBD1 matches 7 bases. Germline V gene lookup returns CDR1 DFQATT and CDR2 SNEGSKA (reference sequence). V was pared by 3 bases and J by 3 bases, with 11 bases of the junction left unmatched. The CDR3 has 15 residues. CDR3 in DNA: TGCAGTGCTAGGCGGAGGCCCGGGACAGACTACGAGCAGTACTTC. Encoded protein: CSARRRPGTDYEQYF.

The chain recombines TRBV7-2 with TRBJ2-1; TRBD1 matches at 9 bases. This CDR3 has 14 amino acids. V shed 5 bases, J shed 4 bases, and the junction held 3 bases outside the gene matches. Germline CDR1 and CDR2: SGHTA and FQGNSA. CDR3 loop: CASSRGQGYNEQFF. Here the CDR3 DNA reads TGTGCCAGCAGCAGAGGACAGGGGTACAATGAGCAGTTCTTC.

Here the CDR3 reads CASSPGLAGVLYEQYF. The CDR3 DNA is TGTGCCAGCAGTCCGGGACTAGCGGGGGTTCTCTACGAGCAGTACTTC. J is TRBJ2-7 and V is TRBV7-2; 14 positions match TRBD2. V lost 6 bases to trimming and J lost 3 bases; unmatched junction nucleotides: 7. Germline V gene sequence: CDR1 SGHTA, CDR2 FQGNSA. The CDR3 totals 16 residues.

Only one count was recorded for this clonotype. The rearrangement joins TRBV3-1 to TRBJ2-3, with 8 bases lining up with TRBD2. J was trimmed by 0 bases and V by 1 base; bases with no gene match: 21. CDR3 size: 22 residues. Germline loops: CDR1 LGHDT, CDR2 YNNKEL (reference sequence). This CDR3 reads CASSQASGGGSIAKTSTDTQYF. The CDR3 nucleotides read TGTGCCAGCAGCCAAGCTTCCGGGGGGGGATCAATAGCCAAGACTAGCACAGATACGCAGTATTTT.

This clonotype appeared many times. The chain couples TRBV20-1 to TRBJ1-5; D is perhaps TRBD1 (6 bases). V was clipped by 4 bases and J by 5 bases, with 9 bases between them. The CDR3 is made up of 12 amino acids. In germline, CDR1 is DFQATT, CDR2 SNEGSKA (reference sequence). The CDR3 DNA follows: TGCAGTGCTAAACAGGGTTATCAGCCCCAGCATTTT. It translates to CSAKQGYQPQHF.

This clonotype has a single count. The CDR3 DNA sequence: TGTGCCAGCAGTTACAGCCGGAGGAACACCTACGAGCAGTACTTC. It specifies CASSYSRRNTYEQYF. The V call is TRBV6-2 or TRBV6-3, the J call TRBJ2-7, with D possibly being TRBD2 (5 bases). CDR1 and CDR2 from the germline V gene are MNHEY and SVGEGT. This CDR3 has 15 residues. V shed 2 bases and J shed 2 bases, with 13 bases lying between them.

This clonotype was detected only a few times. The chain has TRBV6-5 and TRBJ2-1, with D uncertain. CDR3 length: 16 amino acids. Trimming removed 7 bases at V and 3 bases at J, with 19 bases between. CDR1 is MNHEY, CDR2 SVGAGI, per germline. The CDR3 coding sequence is TGTGCCAGCATTTCCCTGACGCGGAACTACTACAATGAGCAGTTCTTC. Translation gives CASISLTRNYYNEQFF.

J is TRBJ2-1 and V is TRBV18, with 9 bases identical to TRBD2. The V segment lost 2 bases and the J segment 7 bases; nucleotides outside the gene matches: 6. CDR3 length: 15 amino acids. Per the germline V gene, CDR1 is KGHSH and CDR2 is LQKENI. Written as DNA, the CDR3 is TGTGCCAGCTCACCATTTACTAGCGGGCCTAATGAGCAGTTCTTC. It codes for CASSPFTSGPNEQFF.